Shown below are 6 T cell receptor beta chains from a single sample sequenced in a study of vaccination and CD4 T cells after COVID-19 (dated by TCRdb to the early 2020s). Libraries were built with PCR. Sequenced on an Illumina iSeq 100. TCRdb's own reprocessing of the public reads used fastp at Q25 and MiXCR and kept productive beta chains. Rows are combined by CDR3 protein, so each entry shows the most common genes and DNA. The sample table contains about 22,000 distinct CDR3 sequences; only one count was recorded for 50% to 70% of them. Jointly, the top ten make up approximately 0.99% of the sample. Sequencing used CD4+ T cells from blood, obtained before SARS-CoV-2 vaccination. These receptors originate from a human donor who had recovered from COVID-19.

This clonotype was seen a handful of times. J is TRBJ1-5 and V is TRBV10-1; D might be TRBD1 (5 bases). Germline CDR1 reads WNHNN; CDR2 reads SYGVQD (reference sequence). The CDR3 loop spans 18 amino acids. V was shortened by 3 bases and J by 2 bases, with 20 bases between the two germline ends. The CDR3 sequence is CASSEGVAGQGGNQPQHF. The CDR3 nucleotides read TGCGCCAGCAGTGAAGGAGTAGCGGGGCAAGGGGGCAATCAGCCCCAGCATTTT.

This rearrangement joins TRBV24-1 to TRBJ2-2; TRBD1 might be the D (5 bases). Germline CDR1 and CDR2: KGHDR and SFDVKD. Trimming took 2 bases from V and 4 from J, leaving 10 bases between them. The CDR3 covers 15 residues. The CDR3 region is CATSDSGIPTGELFF. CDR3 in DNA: TGTGCCACCAGTGATTCAGGGATTCCCACCGGGGAGCTGTTTTTT.

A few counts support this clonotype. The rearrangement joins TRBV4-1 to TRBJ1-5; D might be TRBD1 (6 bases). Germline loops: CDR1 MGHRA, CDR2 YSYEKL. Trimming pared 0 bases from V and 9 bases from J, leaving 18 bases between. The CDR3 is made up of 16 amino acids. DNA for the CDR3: TGCGCCAGCAGCCAAGAATTCCAGGGGCAGATGCGGCCCCAGCATTTT. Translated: CASSQEFQGQMRPQHF.

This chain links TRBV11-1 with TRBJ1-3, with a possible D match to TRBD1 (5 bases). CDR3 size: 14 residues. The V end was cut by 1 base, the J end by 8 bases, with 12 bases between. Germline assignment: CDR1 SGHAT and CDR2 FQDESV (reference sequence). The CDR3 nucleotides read TGTGCCAGCAGCTTAGGGGACGACGTGGACACCATATATTTT. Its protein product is CASSLGDDVDTIYF.

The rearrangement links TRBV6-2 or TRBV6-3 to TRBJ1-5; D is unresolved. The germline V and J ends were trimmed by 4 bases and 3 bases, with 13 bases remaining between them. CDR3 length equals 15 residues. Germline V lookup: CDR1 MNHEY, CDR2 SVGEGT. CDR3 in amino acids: CASSFNSLLNQPQHF. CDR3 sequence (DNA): TGTGCCAGCAGTTTTAACAGCCTCCTCAATCAGCCCCAGCATTTT.

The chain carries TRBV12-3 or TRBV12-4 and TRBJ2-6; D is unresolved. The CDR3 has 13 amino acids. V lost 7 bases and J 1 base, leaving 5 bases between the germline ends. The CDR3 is CASIRSGANVLTF. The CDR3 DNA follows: TGTGCCAGCATCCGATCTGGGGCCAACGTCCTGACTTTC.